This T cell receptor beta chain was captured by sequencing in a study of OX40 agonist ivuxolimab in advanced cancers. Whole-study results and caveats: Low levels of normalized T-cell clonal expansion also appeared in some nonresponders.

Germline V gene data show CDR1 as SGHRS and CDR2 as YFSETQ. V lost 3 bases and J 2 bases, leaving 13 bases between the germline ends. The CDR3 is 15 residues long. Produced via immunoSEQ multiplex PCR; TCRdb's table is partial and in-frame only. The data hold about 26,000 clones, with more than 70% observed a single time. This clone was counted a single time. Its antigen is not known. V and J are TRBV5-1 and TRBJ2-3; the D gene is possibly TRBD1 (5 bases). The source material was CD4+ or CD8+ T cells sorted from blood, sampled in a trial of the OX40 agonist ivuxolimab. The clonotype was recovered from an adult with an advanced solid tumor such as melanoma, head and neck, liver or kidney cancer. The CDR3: CASSSPATDTDTQYF. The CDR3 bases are TGCGCCAGCAGCTCCCCAGCGACAGACACAGATACGCAGTATTTT.